The rows below give T cell receptor beta chains drawn from one sample of a study of regulatory T cells in long-lasting Graves disease. TCRdb fed the multiplex PCR reads into MiXCR, producing one record per CDR3 protein. The sample holds 400,000 to 450,000 distinct CDR3 sequences; roughly a quarter are singletons and the top ten take around 26%. The sequencing used peripheral blood mononuclear cells (PBMCs), collected when the disease was refractory, from a patient treated with antithyroid drugs. All receptors derive from a female donor with Graves disease. The CDR3 runs from the conserved cysteine through the conserved F or W. D genes are given only for firm matches. The size entry is marked missing in some rows and otherwise reads once, few, many or a size class.

v_gene	abundance	len	j_gene	d_gene	CDR3aa	CDR3nt
TRBV2	many	16	TRBJ2-7	.	CASSEALLDYSGEQYF	TGTGCCAGCAGTGAAGCGCTTCTGGACTATTCTGGCGAGCAGTACTTC
TRBV19	.	11	TRBJ1-2	.	CASSQGHGYTF	TGTGCCAGTAGCCAGGGTCATGGCTACACCTTC
TRBV18	.	11	TRBJ2-7	.	CASSPNHEQYF	TGTGCCAGCTCACCAAATCACGAGCAGTACTTC
TRBV6-2/TRBV6-3	many	17	TRBJ1-1	TRBD1	CASSAFGTGVRSTEAFF	TGTGCCAGCAGTGCCTTTGGAACAGGGGTCCGGAGCACTGAAGCTTTCTTT
TRBV28	many	16	TRBJ1-1	TRBD1	CASSPGTELMNTEAFF	TGTGCCAGCAGTCCGGGGACAGAGCTCATGAACACTGAAGCTTTCTTT
TRBV19	few	13	TRBJ2-7	.	CASSTLAGPEQYF	TGTGCCAGTAGTACCCTCGCGGGTCCCGAGCAGTACTTC
TRBV6-1	.	15	TRBJ2-2	TRBD1	CASKGQGANTGELFF	TGTGCCAGCAAGGGACAGGGGGCGAACACCGGGGAGCTGTTTTTT
TRBV7-2	few	11	TRBJ1-1	.	CASSLVAEAFF	TGTGCCAGCAGCTTGGTGGCTGAAGCTTTCTTT
TRBV29-1	few	15	TRBJ1-1	.	CSIARTAMRYTEAFF	TGCAGCATAGCTCGTACAGCTATGCGGTACACTGAAGCTTTCTTT
TRBV6-1	.	14	TRBJ2-2	.	CASKSGEDTGELFF	TGTGCCAGCAAATCAGGAGAGGACACCGGGGAGCTGTTTTTT
TRBV3-1	few	14	TRBJ2-7	.	CASSQDPGTYEQYF	TGTGCCAGCAGCCAAGATCCAGGAACCTACGAGCAGTACTTC
TRBV19	.	15	TRBJ1-2	TRBD1	CASRETGAANYGYTF	TGTGCCAGTAGAGAAACAGGGGCGGCTAACTATGGCTACACCTTC
TRBV5-1	.	15	TRBJ1-1	TRBD1	CASRGSGGSGTEAFF	TGCGCCAGCAGAGGATCAGGGGGCTCGGGCACTGAAGCTTTCTTT
TRBV27	.	12	TRBJ2-3	.	CATRTSTDTQYF	TGTGCCACCAGGACTAGCACAGATACGCAGTATTTT
TRBV28	many	13	TRBJ2-5	.	CASSGGSQETQYF	TGTGCCAGCTCGGGGGGCAGCCAAGAGACCCAGTACTTC
TRBV25-1	.	14	TRBJ2-1	.	CASSSGGRGNEQFF	TGTGCCAGCAGTAGCGGAGGTCGCGGCAATGAGCAGTTCTTC
TRBV29-1	.	16	TRBJ2-5	TRBD2	CSAEPQTSGSGETQYF	TGCAGCGCTGAACCCCAGACTAGCGGGAGTGGGGAGACCCAGTACTTC
TRBV15	.	18	TRBJ1-3	.	CATSRERGDTDSGNTIYF	TGTGCCACCAGCAGAGAAAGGGGGGACACGGACTCTGGAAACACCATATATTTT
TRBV19	.	16	TRBJ1-2	.	CASRPRQSTGRYGYTF	TGTGCCAGTAGGCCTCGTCAGTCGACGGGGAGATATGGCTACACCTTC
TRBV30	.	13	TRBJ1-2	.	CAWVGGTNYGYTF	TGTGCCTGGGTGGGGGGTACTAACTATGGCTACACCTTC
TRBV7-2	.	15	TRBJ1-5	.	CASSARGRGNQPQHF	TGTGCCAGCAGCGCAAGGGGAAGGGGCAATCAGCCCCAGCATTTT
TRBV13	.	17	TRBJ1-1	.	CASSLAQMKAMNTEAFF	TGTGCCAGCAGCTTAGCCCAAATGAAAGCCATGAACACTGAAGCTTTCTTT
TRBV5-5	few	17	TRBJ1-2	TRBD1	CASSAVANPGQGYGYTF	TGTGCCAGCAGCGCGGTCGCTAACCCGGGACAGGGTTATGGCTACACCTTC
TRBV13	.	16	TRBJ2-7	TRBD2	CASSYTRLAEPYEQYF	TGTGCCAGCAGCTACACCCGACTAGCGGAACCCTACGAGCAGTACTTC
TRBV9	few	16	TRBJ1-3	.	CASSATKANSGNTIYF	TGTGCCAGCAGCGCGACGAAGGCAAACTCTGGAAACACCATATATTTT
TRBV28	many	12	TRBJ1-5	.	CASSAGVRPQHF	TGTGCCAGCAGTGCCGGGGTGCGGCCCCAGCATTTT
TRBV29-1	.	10	TRBJ2-7	.	CSVVGAEQYF	TGCAGCGTTGTAGGGGCCGAGCAGTACTTC
TRBV20-1	.	14	TRBJ2-2	TRBD2	CSAIGSGGTGELFF	TGCAGTGCTATAGGTAGCGGGGGGACCGGGGAGCTGTTTTTT
TRBV12-3/TRBV12-4	many	16	TRBJ1-5	TRBD1	CASSSTRQGNNQPQHF	TGTGCCAGCAGTTCGACCCGACAGGGTAACAATCAGCCCCAGCATTTT
TRBV29-1	few	14	TRBJ1-2	.	CSVFVTGAGYGYTF	TGCAGCGTTTTTGTTACAGGCGCAGGGTATGGCTACACCTTC
TRBV30	.	12	TRBJ1-1	.	CAWSDRATEAFF	TGTGCCTGGAGTGACAGGGCTACTGAAGCTTTCTTT
TRBV5-4	.	12	TRBJ1-2	TRBD1	CASSPGQQGYTF	TGTGCCAGCAGCCCGGGACAGCAAGGCTACACCTTC
TRBV6-2/TRBV6-3	.	12	TRBJ2-1	.	CASSPQGGEQFF	TGTGCCAGCAGCCCCCAGGGAGGTGAGCAGTTCTTC
TRBV19	.	15	TRBJ1-1	.	CASSHWRQGNTEAFF	TGTGCCAGTAGCCACTGGCGCCAGGGGAACACTGAAGCTTTCTTT
TRBV9	few	16	TRBJ2-3	.	CASSVGPRPSTDTQYF	TGTGCCAGCAGCGTAGGCCCACGACCAAGCACAGATACGCAGTATTTT
TRBV18	few	11	TRBJ2-7	.	CASSNPVEQYF	TGTGCCAGCTCAAACCCCGTCGAGCAGTACTTC
TRBV6-2/TRBV6-3	.	14	TRBJ1-5	.	CASSEAPGDQPQHF	TGTGCCAGCAGTGAAGCTCCAGGGGATCAGCCCCAGCATTTT
TRBV6-5	many	15	TRBJ2-2	TRBD1	CASSYPLDRAGELFF	TGTGCCAGCAGTTACCCCCTCGACAGGGCCGGGGAGCTGTTTTTT
TRBV5-4	.	15	TRBJ1-2	TRBD1	CASSLVNRDREYFLF	TGTGCCAGCAGCCTCGTAAACCGGGACAGGGAGTATTTCCTCTTC
TRBV6-5	few	14	TRBJ2-2	.	CASSYGANTGELFF	TGTGCCAGCAGTTACGGGGCGAACACCGGGGAGCTGTTTTTT
TRBV6-2/TRBV6-3	.	16	TRBJ1-5	TRBD1	CASSYSGTGGGQPQHF	TGTGCCAGCAGTTACTCGGGGACAGGGGGGGGACAGCCCCAGCATTTT
TRBV3-1	few	16	TRBJ1-1	TRBD1	CASSQARTGVRTEAFF	TGTGCCAGCAGCCAAGCCCGGACAGGGGTTCGCACTGAAGCTTTCTTT
TRBV2	.	13	TRBJ2-3	.	CASSLEWADTQYF	TGTGCCAGCAGCTTAGAGTGGGCAGATACGCAGTATTTT
TRBV15	many	14	TRBJ2-5	.	CATSRDRGPETQYF	TGTGCCACCAGCAGAGACAGGGGCCCCGAGACCCAGTACTTC
TRBV2	.	15	TRBJ1-1	.	CASKIGTGMNTEAFF	TGTGCCAGCAAAATCGGCACAGGGATGAACACTGAAGCTTTCTTT
TRBV12-3/TRBV12-4	many	13	TRBJ1-5	.	CASSLDENQPQHF	TGTGCCAGCAGTCTGGACGAGAATCAGCCCCAGCATTTT
TRBV6-1	many	14	TRBJ2-1	TRBD2	CASVLAESYNEQFF	TGTGCCAGCGTACTAGCGGAGAGCTACAATGAGCAGTTCTTC
TRBV5-5	.	15	TRBJ1-1	.	CASSGTKQGRAEAFF	TGTGCCAGCAGCGGGACAAAACAGGGACGAGCTGAAGCTTTCTTT
TRBV28	.	15	TRBJ1-2	TRBD1	CASSTRTGGGYGYTF	TGTGCCAGCTCTACCAGGACAGGGGGCGGCTATGGCTACACCTTC
TRBV12-3/TRBV12-4	many	15	TRBJ2-5	TRBD1	CASSDPTGYQETQYF	TGTGCCAGCAGTGACCCGACAGGGTACCAAGAGACCCAGTACTTC
TRBV19	.	16	TRBJ2-7	TRBD2	CASTPSSGTKSSEQYF	TGTGCCAGTACCCCCAGCTCCGGGACTAAATCCTCCGAGCAGTACTTC
TRBV20-1	.	11	TRBJ2-3	.	CSAPRGDTQYF	TGCAGTGCCCCCAGAGGAGATACGCAGTATTTT
TRBV20-1	many	11	TRBJ1-1	.	CGWGQNTEAFF	TGCGGGTGGGGCCAGAACACTGAAGCTTTCTTT